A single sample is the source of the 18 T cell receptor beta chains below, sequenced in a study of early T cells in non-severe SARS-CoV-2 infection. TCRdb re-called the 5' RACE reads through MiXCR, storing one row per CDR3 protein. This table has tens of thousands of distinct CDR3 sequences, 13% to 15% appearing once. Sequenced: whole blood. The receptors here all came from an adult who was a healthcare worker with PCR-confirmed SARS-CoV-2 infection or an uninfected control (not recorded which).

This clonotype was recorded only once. The CDR3 reads CASSQGQVLFEAFF. CDR3 nucleotides: TGTGCCAGCAGCCAGGGACAGGTCCTTTTTGAAGCTTTCTTT. The V and J genes are TRBV3-1 and TRBJ1-1; 8 bases are shared with TRBD1. The CDR3 totals 14 residues. The junction had 7 bases not matched to a gene; V was cut back by 3 bases and J by 7 bases. Germline V gene lookup returns CDR1 LGHDT and CDR2 YNNKEL (reference sequence).

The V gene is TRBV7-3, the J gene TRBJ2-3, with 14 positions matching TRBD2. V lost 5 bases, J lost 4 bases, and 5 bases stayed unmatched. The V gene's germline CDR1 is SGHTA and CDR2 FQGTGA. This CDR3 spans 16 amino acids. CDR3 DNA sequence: TGTGCCAGCAGCCCCGGGACTAGCGGGAGTGCAGATACGCAGTATTTT. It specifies CASSPGTSGSADTQYF.

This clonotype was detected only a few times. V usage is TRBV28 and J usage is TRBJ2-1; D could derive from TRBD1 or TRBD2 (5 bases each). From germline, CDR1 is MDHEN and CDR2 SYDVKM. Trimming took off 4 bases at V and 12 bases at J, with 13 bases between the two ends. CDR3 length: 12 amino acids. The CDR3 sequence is CASSSSLGGQFF. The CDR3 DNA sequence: TGTGCCAGCAGTTCGTCGCTTGGGGGGCAGTTCTTC.

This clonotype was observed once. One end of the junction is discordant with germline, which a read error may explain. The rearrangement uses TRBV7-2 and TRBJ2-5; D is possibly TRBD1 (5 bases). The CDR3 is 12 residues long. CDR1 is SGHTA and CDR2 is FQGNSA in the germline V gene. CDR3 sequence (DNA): TGTGCCAGCAGCCTAGAAGGCAGGGCTCGGGACTTC. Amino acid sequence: CASSLEGRARDF.

CDR3 sequence: CASSSPDGNQPQHF. CDR3 sequence (DNA): TGTGCCAGCAGTTCCCCGGACGGCAATCAGCCCCAGCATTTT. The rearrangement joins TRBV28 to TRBJ1-5; D remains ambiguous. This CDR3 region has 14 residues. V was clipped by 4 bases and J by 2 bases, with 9 bases between them. CDR1 and CDR2 (germline): MDHEN, SYDVKM.

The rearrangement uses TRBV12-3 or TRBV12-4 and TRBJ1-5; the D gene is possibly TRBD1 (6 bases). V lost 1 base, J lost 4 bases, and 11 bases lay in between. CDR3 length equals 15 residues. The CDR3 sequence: CASSLGAGVNQPQHF. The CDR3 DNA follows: TGTGCCAGCAGTTTAGGGGCAGGGGTAAATCAGCCCCAGCATTTT.

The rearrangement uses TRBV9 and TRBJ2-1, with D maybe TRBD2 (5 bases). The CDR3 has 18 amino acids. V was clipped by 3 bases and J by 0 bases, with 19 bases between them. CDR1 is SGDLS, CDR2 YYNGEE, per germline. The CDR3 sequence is CASSAHRGPISSYNEQFF. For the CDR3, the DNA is TGTGCCAGCAGCGCCCACCGCGGGCCAATAAGCTCCTACAATGAGCAGTTCTTC.

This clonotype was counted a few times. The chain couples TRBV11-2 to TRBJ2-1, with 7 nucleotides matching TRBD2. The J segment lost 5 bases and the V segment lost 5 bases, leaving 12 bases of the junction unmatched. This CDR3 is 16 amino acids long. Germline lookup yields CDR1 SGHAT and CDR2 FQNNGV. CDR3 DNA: TGTGCCAGCAGCCCCCGCCCCGGACTAGTTGACAATGAGCAGTTCTTC. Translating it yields CASSPRPGLVDNEQFF. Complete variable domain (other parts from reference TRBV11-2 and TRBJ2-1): EAGVAQSPRYKIIEKRQSVAFWCNPISGHATLYWYQQILGQGPKLLIQFQNNGVVDDSQLPKDRFSAERLKGVDSTLKIQPAKLEDSAVYLCASSPRPGLVDNEQFFGPGTRLTVL.

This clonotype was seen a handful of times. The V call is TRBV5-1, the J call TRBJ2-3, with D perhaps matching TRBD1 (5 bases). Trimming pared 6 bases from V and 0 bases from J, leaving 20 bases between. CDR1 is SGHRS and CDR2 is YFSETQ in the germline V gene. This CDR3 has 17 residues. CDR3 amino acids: CASTTTPGPLSTDTQYF. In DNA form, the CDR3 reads TGCGCCAGCACCACCACACCAGGGCCCTTAAGCACAGATACGCAGTATTTT.

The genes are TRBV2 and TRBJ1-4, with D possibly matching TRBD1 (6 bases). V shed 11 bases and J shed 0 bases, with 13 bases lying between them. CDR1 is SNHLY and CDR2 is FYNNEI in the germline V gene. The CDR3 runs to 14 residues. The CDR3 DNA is TGTGCCGCGAAACAGGGTGCAACTAATGAAAAACTGTTTTTT. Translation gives CAAKQGATNEKLFF. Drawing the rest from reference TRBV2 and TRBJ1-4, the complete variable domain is EPEVTQTPSHQVTQMGQEVILRCVPISNHLYFYWYRQILGQKVEFLVSFYNNEISEKSEIFDDQFSVERPDGSNFTLKIRSTKLEDSAMYFCAAKQGATNEKLFFGSGTQLSVL.

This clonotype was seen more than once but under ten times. The CDR3 spells CSARVKLAKSTDTQYF. The CDR3 DNA is TGCAGTGCTAGAGTTAAGCTAGCGAAAAGCACAGATACGCAGTATTTT. The chain couples TRBV20-1 to TRBJ2-3; a possible D gene is TRBD2 (6 bases). Between the trimmed V and J ends, which lost 1 base and 0 bases, there was a span of 14 bases. CDR3 length equals 16 residues. The germline gives CDR1 DFQATT, CDR2 SNEGSKA (reference sequence).

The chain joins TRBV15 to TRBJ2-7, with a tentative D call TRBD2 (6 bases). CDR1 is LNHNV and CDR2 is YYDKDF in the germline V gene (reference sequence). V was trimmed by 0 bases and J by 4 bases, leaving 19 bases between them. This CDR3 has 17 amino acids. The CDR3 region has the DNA TGTGCCACCAGCAGAGAGGTTGGCGGGGAACTCGGTTACGAGCAGTACTTC. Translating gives CATSREVGGELGYEQYF.

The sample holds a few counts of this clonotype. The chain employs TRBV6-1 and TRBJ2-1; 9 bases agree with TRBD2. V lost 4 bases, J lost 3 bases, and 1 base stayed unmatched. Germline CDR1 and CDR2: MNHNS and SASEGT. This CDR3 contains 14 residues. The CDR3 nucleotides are TGTGCCAGCAGTGTTAGCGGGAGCTACAATGAGCAGTTCTTC. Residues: CASSVSGSYNEQFF.

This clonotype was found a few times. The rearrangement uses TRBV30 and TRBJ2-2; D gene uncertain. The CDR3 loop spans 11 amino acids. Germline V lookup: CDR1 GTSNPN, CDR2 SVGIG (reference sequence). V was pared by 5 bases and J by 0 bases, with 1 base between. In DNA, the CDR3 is TGTGCCTGGGCGAACACCGGGGAGCTGTTTTTT. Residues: CAWANTGELFF.

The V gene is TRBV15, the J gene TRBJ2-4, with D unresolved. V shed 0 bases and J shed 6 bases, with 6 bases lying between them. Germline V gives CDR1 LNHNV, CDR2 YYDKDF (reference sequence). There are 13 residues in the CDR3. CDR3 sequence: CATSREDLNIQYF. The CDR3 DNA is TGTGCCACCAGCAGAGAGGATTTAAACATTCAGTACTTC.

This CDR3 reads CSSGEGETQYF. CDR3 DNA: TGCAGCTCTGGGGAGGGAGAGACCCAGTACTTC. The chain employs TRBV29-1 and TRBJ2-5, with TRBD2 matching over 7 bases. The CDR3 runs 11 residues. The trim removed 8 bases at V and 4 bases at J, leaving 4 bases unmatched. CDR1 SQVTM and CDR2 ANQGSEA come from the germline V gene.

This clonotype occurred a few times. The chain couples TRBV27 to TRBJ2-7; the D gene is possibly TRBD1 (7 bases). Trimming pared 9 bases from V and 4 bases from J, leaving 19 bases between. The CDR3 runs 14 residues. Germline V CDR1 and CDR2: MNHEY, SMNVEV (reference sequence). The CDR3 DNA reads TGTGCCAGTTCCCGGGGGACAGATTCTTACGAGCAGTACTTC. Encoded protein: CASSRGTDSYEQYF.

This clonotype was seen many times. In DNA form, the CDR3 reads TGTGCCAGCAGTGAGATCCGGGACACTGAAGCTTTCTTT. This codes for CASSEIRDTEAFF. The V gene is TRBV2, the J gene TRBJ1-1; D is undetermined. V was shortened by 3 bases and J by 3 bases, with 8 bases between the two germline ends. This CDR3 has 13 amino acids. Germline CDR1 reads SNHLY; CDR2 reads FYNNEI.